This T cell receptor (beta chain) was recorded in a study of neurological immune-mediated disorders. Each sequencing run yielded over 200 million TCR-beta sequences from 15-18 subjects. TCRdb passed the 5' RACE reads through MiXCR, listing each CDR3 protein once. The data contain roughly 24,000 distinct CDR3 sequences, approximately 13% of them singletons. This clonotype was counted ten times or more. Material for sequencing was PBMCs. The receptor was isolated from a woman aged 55 to 70 with HTLV-1-associated myelopathy (HAM/TSP).

CDR3 sequence: CASSRVPGELFF. In DNA, the CDR3 is TGTGCCAGCTCCAGGGTCCCCGGGGAGCTGTTTTTT. The chain recombines TRBV27 with TRBJ2-2; tentatively, D is TRBD1 (5 bases). Germline CDR1 and CDR2: MNHEY and SMNVEV (reference sequence). V gave up 8 bases and J gave up 6 bases, with 10 bases separating them. The CDR3 is 12 residues long.